This T cell receptor (beta chain) was sequenced in a study of cytomegalovirus exposure and HLA in healthy donors. Study at large: The 90 to 150 validation repertoires and the 666 first-cohort repertoires shared a platform, a later analysis reported.

TCRdb's table, derived via immunoSEQ multiplex PCR, lists solely in-frame clones and lacks some. The sample lists 150,000 to 200,000 clones; around 88% were seen once. The donors were part of the validation cohort of roughly 130 subjects. That cohort was separate from the first cohort, which comprised roughly 670 subjects. This clonotype originated in a woman aged 18-29 years in good health and CMV-seronegative. The specimen sequenced was PBMCs.

The CDR3 bases are TGTGCCAGCAGCCAAGTTACGGGGACAGTGAATGAAAAACTGTTTTTT. Its protein is CASSQVTGTVNEKLFF. The chain joins TRBV4-2 to TRBJ1-4, with 7 bases lining up with TRBD1. The germline V gene has CDR1 LGHNA and CDR2 YNFKEQ. The CDR3 has 16 amino acids. The trim removed 1 base at V and 5 bases at J, leaving 7 bases unmatched.